This record looks at one TCR beta chain sequence and its context. This entry comes from a study of lung T cells in sarcoidosis with Löfgren's syndrome. Via MiXCR, TCRdb re-called the reads, giving one row per CDR3 protein. This table has 60,000 or so distinct CDR3 sequences, around 20% appearing once. The receptor's source is a human donor with sarcoidosis (Löfgren's syndrome or another form), or a control subject (not recorded which). The sample taken for sequencing was CD4+ T cells from PBMCs.

CDR3 amino acids: CASSLPGDRAYEQYV. Here the CDR3 DNA reads TGTGCCAGCAGCTTGCCCGGGGACAGGGCCTACGAGCAGTACGTC. The chain uses TRBV5-6 and TRBJ2-7; 9 nucleotides agree with TRBD1. The V gene end was trimmed by 1 base and the J gene end by 2 bases; junction bases not matched to a gene: 4. From germline, CDR1 is SGHDT and CDR2 YYEEEE. The CDR3 contains 15 residues.